These 15 T cell receptor beta chains were sequenced from one sample in a study of cytomegalovirus exposure and HLA in healthy donors. The PCR made use of 60 Vbeta and 13 Jbeta primers. Sequenced by immunoSEQ multiplex PCR; TCRdb stores in-frame clones only, minus some. The sample records over 150,000 clones, around four fifths being singletons. Sequenced input: PBMCs. These receptors were collected from a girl aged 2 to 10 in good health and CMV-seropositive.

There are a few counts of this clone. This chain links TRBV30 with TRBJ2-1, with 7 bases matching TRBD2. V was pared by 1 base and J by 4 bases, with 7 bases of the junction left unmatched. CDR1 is GTSNPN and CDR2 is SVGIG in the germline V gene (reference sequence). CDR3 length equals 15 residues. CDR3 sequence reads: CAWSGSLAEYNEQFF. The CDR3 nucleotides read TGTGCCTGGAGTGGTTCTCTAGCGGAGTACAATGAGCAGTTCTTC.

V gene TRBV5-4 combines with J gene TRBJ1-2, with 8 bases aligning to TRBD1. The J segment lost 8 bases and the V segment lost 5 bases, leaving 8 bases of the junction unmatched. The CDR3 is 13 residues long. The germline V gene has CDR1 SGHNT and CDR2 YYREEE (reference sequence). The CDR3 nucleotides are TGTGCCAGCAGACCCCAGGGGGCGGGGGGCTACACCTTC. Its translation is CASRPQGAGGYTF.

The rearrangement links TRBV6-6 to TRBJ2-3, with 9 bases identical to TRBD2. This CDR3 has 15 residues. J gave up 3 bases and V 4 bases, and 5 bases lay outside the gene matches. Germline CDR1 is MNHNY and CDR2 is SVGAGI (reference sequence). For the CDR3, the DNA is TGTGCCAGCAGTTCGAGCGGGAGGCCTACAGATACGCAGTATTTT. The encoded protein is CASSSSGRPTDTQYF.

The chain couples TRBV21-1 to TRBJ2-3; the table calls TRBD2, which could not be checked here. TRBV21-1 constitutes a pseudogene. The CDR3 has 17 amino acids. CDR3 nucleotides: TGTGCCAGCAGCCTTCAGGGTGGGGGGTGGTGGACAGATACGCAGTATTTT. Residues: CASSLQGGGWWTDTQYF.

In this sample, this clone turned up once. The chain recombines TRBV5-6 with TRBJ1-4; the D gene is possibly TRBD1 (6 bases). The CDR3 spans 13 residues. Germline-derived CDR1 and CDR2 are SGHDT and YYEEEE. Trimming shortened V by 4 bases and J by 7 bases, and 11 bases separated the two germline ends. The DNA of the CDR3 is TGTGCCAGCAGCGACGGGACATTTGAAAAACTGTTTTTT. It translates to CASSDGTFEKLFF. The whole variable domain, remainder taken from reference TRBV5-6 and TRBJ1-4, is DAGVTQSPTHLIKTRGQQVTLRCSPKSGHDTVSWYQQALGQGPQFIFQYYEEEERQRGNFPDRFSGHQFPNYSSELNVNALLLGDSALYLCASSDGTFEKLFFGSGTQLSVL.

This chain connects TRBV15 to TRBJ2-3; TRBD2 matches 8 bases. V lost 0 bases to trimming and J lost 5 bases; unmatched junction nucleotides: 10. Germline assignment: CDR1 LNHNV and CDR2 YYDKDF (reference sequence). The CDR3 consists of 17 residues. CDR3 sequence reads: CATSRDRSGGILDTQYF. The CDR3 DNA reads TGTGCCACCAGCAGAGATCGGAGCGGGGGTATACTAGATACGCAGTATTTT.

The chain employs TRBV7-8 and TRBJ2-5; 8 nucleotides line up with TRBD2. Looked up from germline, CDR1 is SGHVS and CDR2 is FQNEAQ. Losses at the gene ends were 5 bases for V and 5 bases for J; bases not matched to a gene: 10. The CDR3 is 15 amino acids. CDR3: CASSRRAGERETQYF. DNA for the CDR3: TGTGCCAGCAGCCGCCGAGCGGGAGAGCGGGAGACCCAGTACTTC.

The gene calls are TRBV29-1 and TRBJ2-7; 7 nucleotides align to TRBD1. The CDR3 loop spans 12 amino acids. CDR1 and CDR2 (germline): SQVTM, ANQGSEA. V trimming: 6 bases; J trimming: 1 base; junction bases outside the gene matches: 3. CDR3 DNA sequence: TGCAGCGTAGGGGGCTTATCCTACGAGCAGTACTTC. Translating gives CSVGGLSYEQYF.

Details on this clone: An end of the junction does not agree with germline; a read error may underlie this. The CDR3 spells CASSSLGTGTQYF. The CDR3 coding sequence is TGCGCCAGCAGCTCCCTCGGCACAGGTACGCAGTATTTT. The V and J genes are TRBV5-1 and TRBJ2-3; D is perhaps TRBD1 (5 bases). Germline CDR1 and CDR2: SGHRS and YFSETQ. The CDR3 loop spans 13 amino acids.

The chain recombines TRBV7-9 with TRBJ1-2, with 8 bases fitting TRBD1. J lost 5 bases, V lost 4 bases, and 6 bases had no gene match. Germline CDR1 SEHNR, CDR2 FQNEAQ (reference sequence). The CDR3 is 14 residues long. In nucleotides, the CDR3 is TGTGCCAGCAGCTCCGGGACAGGAGGGTATGGCTACACCTTC. Protein product: CASSSGTGGYGYTF.

The chain links TRBV5-4 to TRBJ2-7; 9 bases match TRBD1. Germline CDR1 SGHNT, CDR2 YYREEE (reference sequence). CDR3 length: 18 amino acids. The V and J ends lost 2 bases and 3 bases, in that order; junction bases with no gene match: 15. The chain's CDR3 is CASSLPTRQGQGDYEQYF. CDR3 nucleotide sequence: TGTGCCAGCAGCTTACCCACCCGCCAGGGACAGGGAGACTACGAGCAGTACTTC.

The chain joins TRBV27 to TRBJ2-1; D may be TRBD2 (5 bases). This CDR3 has 14 residues. Per the germline V gene, CDR1 is MNHEY and CDR2 is SMNVEV (reference sequence). Trimming took off 1 base at V and 8 bases at J, with 12 bases between the two ends. CDR3 protein: CASSLLAPRHEQFF. In DNA, the CDR3 is TGTGCCAGCAGTTTATTAGCGCCCCGCCATGAGCAGTTCTTC.

A single count supports this clone. This chain joins TRBV30 and TRBJ2-6; D unresolved. The V end lost 4 bases, the J end lost 0 bases, and 16 bases lay between the germline ends. The CDR3 covers 17 residues. The germline V gene encodes CDR1 GTSNPN and CDR2 SVGIG (reference sequence). Written as DNA, the CDR3 is TGTGCCTGGAAATACATGCTGGCCCCCTCTGGGGCCAACGTCCTGACTTTC. It yields the protein CAWKYMLAPSGANVLTF.

The chain employs TRBV28 and TRBJ1-1; tentative D call: TRBD1 (6 bases). Germline V gene lookup returns CDR1 MDHEN and CDR2 SYDVKM. The CDR3 has 15 residues. The V and J ends lost 5 bases and 1 base respectively, with 14 bases between them. CDR3 bases: TGTGCCAGCAGTCCGGAACAGGGCTGGAACACTGAAGCTTTCTTT. Protein sequence: CASSPEQGWNTEAFF.

The rearrangement joins TRBV7-8 to TRBJ2-7, with D possibly matching TRBD1 (5 bases). V lost 0 bases and J 0 bases, leaving 9 bases between the germline ends. This CDR3 comprises 15 residues. Germline-derived CDR1 and CDR2 are SGHVS and FQNEAQ. CDR3 loop: CASSLARVSSYEQYF. The DNA of the CDR3 is TGTGCCAGCAGCTTAGCCAGGGTTAGCTCCTACGAGCAGTACTTC.